A selection of T cell receptor beta chains follows, all from one sample in a study of T cell responses to AZD1222 COVID-19 vaccine. This table comes from immunoSEQ multiplex PCR, and its TCRdb copy is limited to in-frame clones, with some not included. Of 100,000 to 150,000 clones listed, about nine tenths were seen once; the top ten hold approximately 20%. The input for sequencing was peripheral blood, taken on day 0 of AZD1222 vaccination. The receptors originated from an adult in good health. Both conserved end residues are part of each CDR3. Fields, in order: clone size, J gene, D gene, V gene, CDR3 protein, CDR3 DNA. The D gene is left open where the match is weak. Expanded clones are given a class, and other clones once, few, many or no size at all.

clone_size: NA; j_call: TRBJ2-2; d_call: TRBD2; v_call: TRBV7-3; cdr3_aa: CASSLTFTNSGGLYTGELFF; cdr3_nt: TGTGCCAGCAGCTTAACGTTTACGAATAGCGGGGGCCTTTACACCGGGGAGCTGTTTTTT
clone_size: NA; j_call: TRBJ2-2; d_call: TRBD2; v_call: TRBV3-1/TRBV3-2; cdr3_aa: CASRRSGTLYTGELFF; cdr3_nt: TGTGCCAGCAGGAGAAGCGGGACTTTATACACCGGGGAGCTGTTTTTT
clone_size: NA; j_call: TRBJ1-6; d_call: NA; v_call: TRBV6-4; cdr3_aa: CASSETAWGSPLHF; cdr3_nt: TGTGCCAGCAGTGAGACGGCCTGGGGGTCACCCCTCCACTTT
clone_size: few; j_call: TRBJ1-1; d_call: NA; v_call: TRBV29-1; cdr3_aa: CSVARQSLEAFF; cdr3_nt: TGCAGCGTTGCTCGGCAGTCCCTAGAAGCTTTCTTT
clone_size: NA; j_call: TRBJ1-1; d_call: NA; v_call: TRBV2; cdr3_aa: CASSESTRLVGMNTEAFF; cdr3_nt: TGTGCCAGCAGTGAATCTACCCGCCTGGTGGGGATGAACACTGAAGCTTTCTTT
clone_size: NA; j_call: TRBJ2-7; d_call: NA; v_call: TRBV5-5; cdr3_aa: CASSVGGWAYEQYF; cdr3_nt: TGTGCCAGCAGCGTAGGGGGGTGGGCCTACGAGCAGTACTTC
clone_size: NA; j_call: TRBJ2-5; d_call: TRBD2; v_call: TRBV6-1; cdr3_aa: CASSEFPGLGTQYF; cdr3_nt: TGTGCCAGCAGTGAATTCCCGGGACTAGGGACCCAGTACTTC
clone_size: NA; j_call: TRBJ2-7; d_call: TRBD1; v_call: TRBV6-5; cdr3_aa: CASSYRDSYEQYF; cdr3_nt: TGTGCCAGCAGTTACCGGGACAGCTACGAGCAGTACTTC
clone_size: NA; j_call: TRBJ1-5; d_call: NA; v_call: TRBV28; cdr3_aa: CASSSGAGNNQPQHF; cdr3_nt: TGTGCCAGCAGTTCGGGGGCGGGGAATAATCAGCCCCAGCATTTT
clone_size: NA; j_call: TRBJ2-7; d_call: TRBD1; v_call: TRBV7-8; cdr3_aa: CASSFIRGSTHQYF; cdr3_nt: TGTGCCAGCAGCTTCATCAGGGGGTCTACACACCAGTACTTC
clone_size: NA; j_call: TRBJ1-1; d_call: TRBD1; v_call: TRBV6-5; cdr3_aa: CASTGQGADTEAFF; cdr3_nt: TGTGCCAGCACTGGACAGGGGGCGGACACTGAAGCTTTCTTT
clone_size: NA; j_call: TRBJ2-7; d_call: TRBD2; v_call: TRBV5-1; cdr3_aa: CASSLWSSGPYEQYF; cdr3_nt: TGCGCCAGCAGCTTGTGGTCTAGCGGCCCCTACGAGCAGTACTTC
clone_size: once; j_call: TRBJ2-3; d_call: NA; v_call: TRBV5-1; cdr3_aa: CASSSGVFGTDTQYF; cdr3_nt: TGCGCCAGCAGCTCCGGGGTCTTTGGCACAGATACGCAGTATTTT
clone_size: NA; j_call: TRBJ2-2; d_call: TRBD2; v_call: TRBV9; cdr3_aa: CASSVGLAGGQKNTGELFF; cdr3_nt: TGTGCCAGCAGCGTAGGACTAGCGGGGGGTCAAAAGAACACCGGGGAGCTGTTTTTT
clone_size: few; j_call: TRBJ2-2; d_call: NA; v_call: TRBV24-1; cdr3_aa: CATGKYSANTGELFF; cdr3_nt: TGTGCCACCGGAAAATACAGCGCGAACACCGGGGAGCTGTTTTTT
clone_size: NA; j_call: TRBJ1-4; d_call: NA; v_call: TRBV4-3; cdr3_aa: CASSLGTSTNEKLFF; cdr3_nt: TGCGCCAGCAGCCTGGGGACCTCAACTAATGAAAAACTGTTTTTT
clone_size: NA; j_call: TRBJ1-2; d_call: NA; v_call: TRBV27; cdr3_aa: CASSLRPSLYGYTF; cdr3_nt: TGTGCCAGCAGTTTAAGGCCCTCACTCTATGGCTACACCTTC
clone_size: NA; j_call: TRBJ2-1; d_call: NA; v_call: TRBV2; cdr3_aa: CASSEERRGEQFF; cdr3_nt: TGTGCCAGCAGTGAGGAGAGAAGGGGTGAGCAGTTCTTC
clone_size: NA; j_call: TRBJ1-2; d_call: NA; v_call: TRBV6-5; cdr3_aa: CASSQGLGYTF; cdr3_nt: TGTGCCAGCAGCCAGGGGCTTGGCTACACCTTC
clone_size: NA; j_call: TRBJ1-6; d_call: NA; v_call: TRBV2; cdr3_aa: CASSETRESPLHF; cdr3_nt: TGTGCCAGCAGTGAGACACGCGAATCACCCCTCCACTTT
clone_size: few; j_call: TRBJ2-7; d_call: TRBD2; v_call: TRBV7-2; cdr3_aa: CASSLSVSGGASEQYF; cdr3_nt: TGTGCCAGCAGCTTGTCCGTAAGCGGGGGGGCAAGCGAGCAGTACTTC
clone_size: NA; j_call: TRBJ1-1; d_call: TRBD1; v_call: TRBV13; cdr3_aa: CASSFWTGRTEAFF; cdr3_nt: TGTGCCAGCAGCTTCTGGACAGGGAGAACTGAAGCTTTCTTT
clone_size: NA; j_call: TRBJ2-5; d_call: NA; v_call: TRBV29-1; cdr3_aa: CSSTLGSETQYF; cdr3_nt: TGCAGCTCAACTCTGGGGAGTGAGACCCAGTACTTC
clone_size: NA; j_call: TRBJ1-2; d_call: NA; v_call: TRBV28; cdr3_aa: CASSLDKTGYTF; cdr3_nt: TGTGCCAGCAGTTTAGATAAGACTGGCTACACCTTC
clone_size: NA; j_call: TRBJ2-2; d_call: TRBD1; v_call: TRBV9; cdr3_aa: CASRDRAGTGELFF; cdr3_nt: TGTGCCAGCCGCGACAGGGCGGGCACCGGGGAGCTGTTTTTT
clone_size: NA; j_call: TRBJ2-2; d_call: TRBD1; v_call: TRBV28; cdr3_aa: CASSPGTGFTGELFF; cdr3_nt: TGTGCCAGCAGTCCCGGGACAGGGTTCACCGGGGAGCTGTTTTTT
clone_size: once; j_call: TRBJ1-6; d_call: NA; v_call: TRBV7-8; cdr3_aa: CASSSGGTPNSPLHF; cdr3_nt: TGTGCCAGCAGCTCCGGGGGGACCCCTAATTCACCCCTCCACTTT
clone_size: NA; j_call: TRBJ1-1; d_call: NA; v_call: TRBV6-5; cdr3_aa: CASNSLGGVAFF; cdr3_nt: TGTGCCAGCAACAGCCTCGGGGGCGTAGCTTTCTTT